Presented here are 2 T cell receptor beta chains from one specimen sequenced in a study of immune evolution from preneoplasia to lung adenocarcinoma. The protocol was immunoSEQ multiplex PCR, while the TCRdb copy is restricted to in-frame clones and leaves out a portion. In the table there are some 41,000 clones, less than 80% of which are singletons. What was sequenced was FFPE invasive lung adenocarcinoma tissue. The origin of the receptors is a person between 60 and 69 years old with lung adenocarcinoma.

The rearrangement uses TRBV10-3 and TRBJ2-7; D gene ambiguous. V lost 8 bases and J 7 bases, leaving 12 bases between the germline ends. The germline V gene encodes CDR1 ENHRY and CDR2 SYGVKD. The CDR3 totals 11 residues. The CDR3 region is CAIGQASEQYF. The CDR3 bases are TGTGCCATCGGGCAGGCGAGTGAGCAGTACTTC.

The gene calls are TRBV25-1 and TRBJ2-7; D not certain. The CDR3 is 14 amino acids. The V gene lost 3 bases and the J gene lost 4 bases, with 13 bases spanning the gap. In germline, CDR1 is MGHDK, CDR2 SYGVNS. The CDR3 spells CASSEGPSLYEQYF. CDR3 nucleotides: TGTGCCAGCAGTGAGGGCCCATCACTTTACGAGCAGTACTTC.